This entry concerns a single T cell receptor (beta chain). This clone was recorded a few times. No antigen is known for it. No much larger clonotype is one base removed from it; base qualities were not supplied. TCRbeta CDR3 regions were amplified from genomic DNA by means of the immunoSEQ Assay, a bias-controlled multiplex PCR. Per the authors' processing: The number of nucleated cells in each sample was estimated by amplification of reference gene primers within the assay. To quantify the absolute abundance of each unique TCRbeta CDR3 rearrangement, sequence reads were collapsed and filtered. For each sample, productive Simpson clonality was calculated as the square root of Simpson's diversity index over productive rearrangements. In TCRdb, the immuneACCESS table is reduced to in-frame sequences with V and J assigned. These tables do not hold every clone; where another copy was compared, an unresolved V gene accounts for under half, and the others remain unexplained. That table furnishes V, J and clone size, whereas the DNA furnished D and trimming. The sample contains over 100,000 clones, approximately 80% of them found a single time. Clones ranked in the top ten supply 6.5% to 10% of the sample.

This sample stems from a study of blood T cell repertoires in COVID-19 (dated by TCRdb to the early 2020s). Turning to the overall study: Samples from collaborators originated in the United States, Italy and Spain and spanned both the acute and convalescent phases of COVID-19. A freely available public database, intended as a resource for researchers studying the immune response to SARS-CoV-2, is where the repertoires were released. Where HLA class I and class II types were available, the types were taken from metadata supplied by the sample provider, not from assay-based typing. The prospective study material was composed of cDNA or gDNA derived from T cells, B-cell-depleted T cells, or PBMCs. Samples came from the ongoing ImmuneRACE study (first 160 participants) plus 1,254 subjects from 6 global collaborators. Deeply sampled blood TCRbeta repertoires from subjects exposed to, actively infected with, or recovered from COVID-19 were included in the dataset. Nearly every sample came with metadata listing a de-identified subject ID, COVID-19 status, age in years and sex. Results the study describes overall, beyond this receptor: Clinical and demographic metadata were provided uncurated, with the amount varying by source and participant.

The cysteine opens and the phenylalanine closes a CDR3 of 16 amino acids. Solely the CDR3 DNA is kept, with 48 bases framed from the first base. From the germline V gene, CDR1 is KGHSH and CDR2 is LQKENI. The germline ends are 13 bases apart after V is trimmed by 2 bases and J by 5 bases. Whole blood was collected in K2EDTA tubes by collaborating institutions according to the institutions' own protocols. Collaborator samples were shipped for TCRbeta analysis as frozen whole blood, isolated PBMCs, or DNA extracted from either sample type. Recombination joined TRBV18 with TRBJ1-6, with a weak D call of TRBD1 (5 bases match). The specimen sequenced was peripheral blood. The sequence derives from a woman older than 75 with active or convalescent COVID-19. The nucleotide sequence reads TGTGCCAGCTCACCAGGGTTTGGCAGGGATAATTCACCCCTCCACTTT. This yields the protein CASSPGFGRDNSPLHF.